This T cell receptor (beta chain) was identified during a study of blood T cells in healthy people across ages. Each donor's blood draw was approximately 10 milliliters of peripheral blood. This clonotype appeared once. Antigen unknown. The CDR3 covers 18 residues. Losses at the gene ends were 6 bases for V and 0 bases for J; bases not matched to a gene: 14. The germline V gene encodes CDR1 DFQATT and CDR2 SNEGSKA (reference sequence). With a J-beta primer mix and a sample-barcoded 5' primer, a second PCR ran 7 to 11 cycles. TCRdb passed the 5' RACE reads through MiXCR, listing each CDR3 protein once. The table records about 1.4 million distinct CDR3 sequences, approximately 63% of them present only once. Regarding the study as a whole: The CMV status of each donor remained undetermined, and this could have confounded shifts in expanded clonotypes. With age, beta diversity per million T cells declined roughly linearly, significantly by 40 to 50. It was held that diversity estimates obtained from one million T cells represented underestimates.

V usage is TRBV20-1 and J usage is TRBJ2-1; TRBD2 matches 10 bases. The TCR sequence derives from a man between 18 and 35 years old in good health. The sequenced sample consisted of blood. CDR3 sequence: CSALGGTSVSSSYNEQFF. The CDR3 coding sequence is TGCAGTGCCTTAGGGGGGACTAGCGTATCCAGCTCCTACAATGAGCAGTTCTTC.